This T cell receptor beta chain was identified during a study of blood T cell repertoires in COVID-19. About the study: The cDNA or gDNA used as material had been derived from T cells, B-cell-depleted T cells, or PBMCs.

The CDR3 has 12 residues. Germline V lookup: CDR1 LGHDT, CDR2 YNNKEL (reference sequence). V was clipped by 1 base and J by 3 bases, with 4 bases between them. Profiled with immunoSEQ multiplex PCR; TCRdb holds only in-frame clones, not every one. Here the sample spans more than 100,000 clones, 90% being singletons. One Seattle source followed patients from active infection through their disease course. The J gene is TRBJ2-7, the V gene TRBV3-1 (or the pseudogene TRBV3-2); D is unclear. The TCR comes from a woman aged 55-75 years with COVID-19, enrolled during active disease. Specimen: peripheral blood. CDR3 amino acids: CASSQVIYEQYF. DNA of the CDR3: TGTGCCAGCAGCCAAGTAATCTACGAGCAGTACTTC.